The text below deals with one T cell receptor beta chain. This sample was included in a study of OX40 agonist ivuxolimab in advanced cancers. Profiled with immunoSEQ multiplex PCR; TCRdb holds only in-frame clones, not every one. The sample lists roughly 41,000 clones, roughly 85% occurring once. Germline-derived CDR1 and CDR2 are LNHNV and YYDKDF (reference sequence). This CDR3 comprises 14 residues. V was pared by 5 bases and J by 7 bases, with 17 bases between. This sample comprised CD4+ or CD8+ T cells sorted from blood, obtained in a trial of the OX40 agonist ivuxolimab. This TCR derives from an adult with an advanced solid tumor such as melanoma, head and neck, liver or kidney cancer. V usage is TRBV15 and J usage is TRBJ1-1; a weak D match, TRBD1 (6 bases). The CDR3, as DNA: TGTGCCACCAGCGGACCATTAGGGGGGCTTGAAGCTTTCTTT. This gives the protein CATSGPLGGLEAFF.